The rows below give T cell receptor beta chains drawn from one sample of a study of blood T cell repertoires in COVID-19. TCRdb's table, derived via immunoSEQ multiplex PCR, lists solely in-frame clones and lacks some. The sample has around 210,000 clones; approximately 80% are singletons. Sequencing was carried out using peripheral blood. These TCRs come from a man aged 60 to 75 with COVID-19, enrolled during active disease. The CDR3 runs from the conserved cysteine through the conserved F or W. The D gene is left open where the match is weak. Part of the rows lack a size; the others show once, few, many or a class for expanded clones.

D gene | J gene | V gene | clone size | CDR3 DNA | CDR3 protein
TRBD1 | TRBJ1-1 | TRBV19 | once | TGTGCCAGTAGTATAAAGGGACAGGGGTACACTGAAGCTTTCTTT | CASSIKGQGYTEAFF
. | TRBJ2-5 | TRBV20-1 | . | TGCAGTGCCAGGCAAGAGACCCAGTACTTC | CSARQETQYF
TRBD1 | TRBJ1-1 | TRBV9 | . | TGTGCCAGCAGCCCCAGGGGGGTAGCGGGAACTGAAGCTTTCTTT | CASSPRGVAGTEAFF
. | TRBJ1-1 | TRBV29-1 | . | TGCAGCGTTGACCCGGGACTACTCACAGCTTTCTTT | CSVDPGLLTAFF
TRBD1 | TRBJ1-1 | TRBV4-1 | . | TGCGCCAGCAGCCGCCTTAGACAGGGTGGGGGGAACACTGAAGCTTTCTTT | CASSRLRQGGGNTEAFF
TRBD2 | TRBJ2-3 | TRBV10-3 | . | TGTGCCATCAGTCCCACTAGCGGGAGCGCCACAGATACGCAGTATTTT | CAISPTSGSATDTQYF
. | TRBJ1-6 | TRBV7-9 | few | TGTGCCAGCAGCTTCTATCCGGGACAATATAATTCACCCCTCCACTTT | CASSFYPGQYNSPLHF
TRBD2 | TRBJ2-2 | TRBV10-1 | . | TGCGCCAGCAGTGCCGGGACTAGCCACACCGGGGAGCTGTTTTTT | CASSAGTSHTGELFF
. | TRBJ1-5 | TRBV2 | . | TGTGCCAGCAGCAAACAGGGTCGAAATCAGCCCCAGCATTTT | CASSKQGRNQPQHF
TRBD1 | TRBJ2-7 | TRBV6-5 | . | TGTGCCAGCAGTTATGACAGGGGGAGCTCCTACGAGCAGTACTTC | CASSYDRGSSYEQYF
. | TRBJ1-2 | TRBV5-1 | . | TGCGCCAGCAGCTTGGAAGGGGTTGATGGCTACACCTTC | CASSLEGVDGYTF
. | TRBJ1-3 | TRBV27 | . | TGTGCCAGCAGTCCCAGGGCAATCCCTGGAAACACCATATATTTT | CASSPRAIPGNTIYF
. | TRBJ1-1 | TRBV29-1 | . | TGCAGCGTGGGGAAGGGGCTTGACACTGAAGCTTTCTTT | CSVGKGLDTEAFF
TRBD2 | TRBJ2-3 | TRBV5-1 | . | TGCGCCAGCAGCCTACTTAGCGGGAGTCACACAGATACGCAGTATTTT | CASSLLSGSHTDTQYF
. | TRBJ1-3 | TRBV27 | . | TGTGCCAGCAGTTTGAGCGGCGGGGCCCTCTCTGGAAACACCATATATTTT | CASSLSGGALSGNTIYF
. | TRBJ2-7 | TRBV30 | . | TGTGCCTGGGGGGGGCAGGGAACCGAGCAGTACTTC | CAWGGQGTEQYF
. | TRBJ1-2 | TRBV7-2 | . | TGTGCCAGCAGCTCCACCCGGGACATCAGTCGGTACACCTTC | CASSSTRDISRYTF
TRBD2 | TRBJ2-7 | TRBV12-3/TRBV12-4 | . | TGTGCCAGCAGTTGGGAGGGGCAGTACGAGCAGTACTTC | CASSWEGQYEQYF
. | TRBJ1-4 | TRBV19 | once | TGTGCCAGTACCAAGATTGGGGGGACGGGTAATGAAAAACTGTTTTTT | CASTKIGGTGNEKLFF
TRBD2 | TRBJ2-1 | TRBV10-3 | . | TGTGCCATCAGTGGAGGTAGCGGGAGGGCGGGGAATGAGCAGTTCTTC | CAISGGSGRAGNEQFF
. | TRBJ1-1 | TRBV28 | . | TGTGCCAGCAGTTTATTAGGCAGGGTCACTGAAGCTTTCTTT | CASSLLGRVTEAFF
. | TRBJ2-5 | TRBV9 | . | TGTGCCAGCAGCGTAGGGGGAACAGGGATCCAAGAGACCCAGTACTTC | CASSVGGTGIQETQYF
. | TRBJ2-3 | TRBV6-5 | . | TGTGCCAGCAGTTACTCGCCCAGGTGGGGCACAGATACGCAGTATTTT | CASSYSPRWGTDTQYF
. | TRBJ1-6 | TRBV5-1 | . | TGCGCCAGCAGCTTGGGGGACTTCTATTCACCCCTCCACTTT | CASSLGDFYSPLHF
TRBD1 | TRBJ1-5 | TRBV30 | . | TGTGCCTGGAGGGGGACAGGGTTTAATCAGCCCCAGCATTTT | CAWRGTGFNQPQHF
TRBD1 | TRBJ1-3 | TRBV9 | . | TGTGCCAGCAGCGTAGTTTCAGGGGGCAGTTTCAACACCATATATTTT | CASSVVSGGSFNTIYF
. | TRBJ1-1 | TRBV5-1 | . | TGCGCCAGCAGCCGGGTGGGTCGGAAGAACACTGAAGCTTTCTTT | CASSRVGRKNTEAFF
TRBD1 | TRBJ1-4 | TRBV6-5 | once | TGTGCCAGCAGGGCCCGGGACAGGGGTGAAAAACTGTTTTTT | CASRARDRGEKLFF
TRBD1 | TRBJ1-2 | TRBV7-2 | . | TGTGCCAGCAGCTTAGTCGCAGGGGGAATTGGCTATGGCTACACCTTC | CASSLVAGGIGYGYTF
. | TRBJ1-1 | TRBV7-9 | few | TGTGCCAGCAGCTTAGCCAGACAGCTTTCGGGCACTGAAGCTTTCTTT | CASSLARQLSGTEAFF
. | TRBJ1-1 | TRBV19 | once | TGTGCCAGTAATGGTGGAGGAGACACTGAAGCTTTCTTT | CASNGGGDTEAFF
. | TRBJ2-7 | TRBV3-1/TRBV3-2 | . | TGTGCCAGCAGGGCTGCTAGTTACGAGCAGTACTTC | CASRAASYEQYF
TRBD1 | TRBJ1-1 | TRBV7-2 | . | TGTGCCAGCAGCCATACCGGGACAGGGGAGAAAGCTTTCTTT | CASSHTGTGEKAFF
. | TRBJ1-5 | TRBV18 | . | TGTGCCAGCTCACCAGGGGAGCGTCAGCCCCAGCATTTT | CASSPGERQPQHF
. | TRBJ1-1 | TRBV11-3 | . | TGTGCCAGCAGCCCTTCAACGGACACTGAAGCTTTCTTT | CASSPSTDTEAFF
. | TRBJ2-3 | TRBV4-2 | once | TGTGCCAGCAGCCCCCGGAGTTCAGGGGGGACAGATACGCAGTATTTT | CASSPRSSGGTDTQYF
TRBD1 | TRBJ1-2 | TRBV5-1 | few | TGCGCCAGCAGCCCGGGACAGGGGTTGGATGGCTACACCTTC | CASSPGQGLDGYTF
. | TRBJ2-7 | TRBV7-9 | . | TGTGCCAGCAGCCCTTTGACCGGACTGGCCTACGAGCAGTACTTC | CASSPLTGLAYEQYF
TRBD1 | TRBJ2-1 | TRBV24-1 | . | TGTGCCACCAGTGAAACAGGGGGTAACAATGAGCAGTTCTTC | CATSETGGNNEQFF